Sequencing of this T cell receptor beta chain was carried out in a study of a mutant IDH1 vaccine in newly diagnosed glioma. Libraries were prepared by immunoSEQ multiplex PCR; TCRdb keeps only in-frame clonotypes and omits some of them. The sample shows under 45,000 clones, about 81% of them seen only once. Time point indicated: week 23, last vaccination. With topical imiquimod, each dose of the vaccine consisted of 300 ug of mutant IDH1 20-mer peptide. Germline V CDR1 and CDR2: LNHDA, SQIVND (reference sequence). The V end lost 5 bases, the J end lost 0 bases, and 14 bases lay between the germline ends. CDR3 length: 15 residues. This clone was counted once. What it binds is not known.

The sequence came from a woman aged 18-29 years with glioma. Some clones in this sample may be carry-over from other donors' samples. This chain joins TRBV19 and TRBJ2-7, with D maybe TRBD2 (6 bases). The sample consisted of PBMCs, taken from a glioma patient whose treatment included an IDH1 peptide vaccine. This chain's CDR3 is CASSSRDFSSYEQYF. The CDR3 region has the DNA TGTGCCAGTAGTTCCAGGGACTTCAGCTCCTACGAGCAGTACTTC. Complete variable domain (other parts from reference TRBV19 and TRBJ2-7): DGGITQSPKYLFRKEGQNVTLSCEQNLNHDAMYWYRQDPGQGLRLIYYSQIVNDFQKGDIAEGYSVSREKKESFPLTVTSAQKNPTAFYLCASSSRDFSSYEQYFGPGTRLTVT.